This TCR beta chain was identified in a study of T cell repertoires in aging, cancer and after chemotherapy. Study-level information: Clear clonal overlap appeared across healthy donor samples taken over several months to years.

This CDR3 comprises 16 residues. The germline gives CDR1 KGHSH, CDR2 LQKENI. Unmatched junction bases numbered 16, after V lost 8 bases and J lost 5 bases. Rearranged V-D-J TRB sequences were amplified with a mixed TRB-A/B primer pool. One entry per CDR3 protein results from TCRdb running MiXCR on the multiplex PCR reads. The sample holds 9,500 or so distinct CDR3 sequences, 33% seen once. Amplification of TCR beta used genomic DNA extracted from peripheral blood. This clonotype originated in a human donor in good health. Sequenced sample: blood. This chain links TRBV18 with TRBJ2-5, with 8 bases fitting TRBD1. The CDR3 DNA sequence: TGTGCCAGCCACCACAACCGGACAGGGAGACATGAGACCCAGTACTTC. As protein: CASHHNRTGRHETQYF.